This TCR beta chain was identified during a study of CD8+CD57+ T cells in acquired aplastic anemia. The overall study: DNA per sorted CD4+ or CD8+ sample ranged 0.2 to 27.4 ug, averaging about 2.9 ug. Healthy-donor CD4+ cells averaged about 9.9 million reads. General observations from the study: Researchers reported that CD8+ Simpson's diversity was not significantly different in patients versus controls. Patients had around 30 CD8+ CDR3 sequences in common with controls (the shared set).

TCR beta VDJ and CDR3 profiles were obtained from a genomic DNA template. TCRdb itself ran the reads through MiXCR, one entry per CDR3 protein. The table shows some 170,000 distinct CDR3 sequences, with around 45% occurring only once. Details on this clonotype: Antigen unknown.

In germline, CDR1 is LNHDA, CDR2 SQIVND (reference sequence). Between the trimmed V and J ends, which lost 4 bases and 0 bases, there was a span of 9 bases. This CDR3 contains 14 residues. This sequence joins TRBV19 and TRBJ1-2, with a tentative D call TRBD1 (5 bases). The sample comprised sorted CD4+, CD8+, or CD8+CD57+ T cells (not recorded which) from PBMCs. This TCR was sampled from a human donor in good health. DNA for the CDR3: TGTGCCAGTAGTAAGGCAGGGACTAACTATGGCTACACCTTC. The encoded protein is CASSKAGTNYGYTF. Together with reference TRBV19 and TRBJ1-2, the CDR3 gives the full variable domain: DGGITQSPKYLFRKEGQNVTLSCEQNLNHDAMYWYRQDPGQGLRLIYYSQIVNDFQKGDIAEGYSVSREKKESFPLTVTSAQKNPTAFYLCASSKAGTNYGYTFGSGTRLTVV.